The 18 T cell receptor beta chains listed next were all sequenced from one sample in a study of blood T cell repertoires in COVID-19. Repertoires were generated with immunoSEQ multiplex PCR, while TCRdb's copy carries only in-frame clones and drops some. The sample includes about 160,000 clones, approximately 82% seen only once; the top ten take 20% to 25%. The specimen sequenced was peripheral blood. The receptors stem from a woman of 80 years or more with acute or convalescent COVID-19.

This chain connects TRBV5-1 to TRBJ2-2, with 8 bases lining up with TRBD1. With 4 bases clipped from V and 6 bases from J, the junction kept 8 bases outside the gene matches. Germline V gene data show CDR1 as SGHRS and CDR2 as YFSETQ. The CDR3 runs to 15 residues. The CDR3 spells CASSRGQERSGELFF. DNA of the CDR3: TGCGCCAGCAGCAGGGGACAGGAAAGGTCCGGGGAGCTGTTTTTT.

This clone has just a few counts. The CDR3 here is CASSPGFYQPQHF. Written as DNA, the CDR3 is TGCGCCAGCAGTCCAGGGTTCTATCAGCCCCAGCATTTT. The rearrangement uses TRBV10-2 and TRBJ1-5, with D perhaps matching TRBD1 (5 bases). V was pared by 5 bases and J by 5 bases, with 10 bases between. The CDR3 spans 13 residues. Germline CDR1 reads WSHSY; CDR2 reads SAAADI.

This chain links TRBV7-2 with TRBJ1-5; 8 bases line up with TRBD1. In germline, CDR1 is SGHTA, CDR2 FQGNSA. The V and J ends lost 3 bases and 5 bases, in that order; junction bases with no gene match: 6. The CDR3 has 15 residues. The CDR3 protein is CASSFWGTGDQPQHF. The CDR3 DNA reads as TGTGCCAGCAGCTTTTGGGGGACAGGAGATCAGCCCCAGCATTTT. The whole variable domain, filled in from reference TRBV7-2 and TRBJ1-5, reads GAGVSQSPSNKVTEKGKDVELRCDPISGHTALYWYRQSLGQGLEFLIYFQGNSAPDKSGLPSDRFSAERTGGSVSTLTIQRTQQEDSAVYLCASSFWGTGDQPQHFGDGTRLSIL.

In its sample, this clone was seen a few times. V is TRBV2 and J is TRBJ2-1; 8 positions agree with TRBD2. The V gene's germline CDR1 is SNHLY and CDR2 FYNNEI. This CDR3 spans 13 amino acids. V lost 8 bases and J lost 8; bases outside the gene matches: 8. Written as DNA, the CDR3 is TGTGCCAGCGTTGGGGGACTAGACTATGAGCAGTTCTTC. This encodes CASVGGLDYEQFF.

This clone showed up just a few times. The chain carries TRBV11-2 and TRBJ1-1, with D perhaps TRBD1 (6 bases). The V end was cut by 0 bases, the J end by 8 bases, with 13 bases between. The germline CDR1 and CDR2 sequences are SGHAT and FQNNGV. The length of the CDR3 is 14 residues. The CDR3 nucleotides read TGTGCCAGCAGCTTAGATCGGACTGGGACAGAAGCTTTCTTT. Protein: CASSLDRTGTEAFF.

The CDR3 protein is CASSYSGNEQYF. The CDR3 region has the DNA TGTGCCAGCAGTTATAGCGGGAACGAGCAGTACTTC. The chain has TRBV2 and TRBJ2-7; 8 nucleotides align to TRBD2. The germline V gene encodes CDR1 SNHLY and CDR2 FYNNEI. CDR3 length: 12 amino acids. J was trimmed by 5 bases and V by 5 bases; bases with no gene match: 2.

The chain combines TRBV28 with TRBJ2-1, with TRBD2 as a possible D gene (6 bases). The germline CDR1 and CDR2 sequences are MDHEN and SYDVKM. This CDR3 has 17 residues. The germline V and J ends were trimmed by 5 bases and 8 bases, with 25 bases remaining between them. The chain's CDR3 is CASSNREGEVPLDEQFF. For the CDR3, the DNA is TGTGCCAGCAGTAACCGCGAAGGGGAGGTCCCCCTAGATGAGCAGTTCTTC.

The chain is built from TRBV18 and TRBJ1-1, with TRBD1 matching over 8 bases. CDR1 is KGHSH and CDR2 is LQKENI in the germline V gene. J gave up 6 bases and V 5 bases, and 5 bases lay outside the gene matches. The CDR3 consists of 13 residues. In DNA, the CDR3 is TGTGCCAGCTCAAACACAGGGGGAGCTGAAGCTTTCTTT. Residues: CASSNTGGAEAFF.

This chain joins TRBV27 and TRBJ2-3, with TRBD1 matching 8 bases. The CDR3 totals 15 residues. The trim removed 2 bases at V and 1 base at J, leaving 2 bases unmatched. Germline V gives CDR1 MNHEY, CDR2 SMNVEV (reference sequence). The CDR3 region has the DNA TGTGCCAGCAGTTTAAGGGACAGGCGCACAGATACGCAGTATTTT. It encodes CASSLRDRRTDTQYF.

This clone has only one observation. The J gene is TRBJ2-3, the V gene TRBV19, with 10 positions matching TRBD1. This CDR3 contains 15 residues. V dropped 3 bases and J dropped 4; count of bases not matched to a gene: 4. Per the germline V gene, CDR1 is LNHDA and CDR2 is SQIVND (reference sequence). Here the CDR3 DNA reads TGTGCCAGTAGTATTGGGGACAGGGGTGCAGATACGCAGTATTTT. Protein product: CASSIGDRGADTQYF.

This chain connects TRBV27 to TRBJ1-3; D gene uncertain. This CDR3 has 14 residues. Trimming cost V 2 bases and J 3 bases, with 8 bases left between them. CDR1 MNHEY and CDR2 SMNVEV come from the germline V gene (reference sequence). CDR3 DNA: TGTGCCAGCAGTTTAGCGAGGAGTGGAAACACCATATATTTT. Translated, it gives CASSLARSGNTIYF.

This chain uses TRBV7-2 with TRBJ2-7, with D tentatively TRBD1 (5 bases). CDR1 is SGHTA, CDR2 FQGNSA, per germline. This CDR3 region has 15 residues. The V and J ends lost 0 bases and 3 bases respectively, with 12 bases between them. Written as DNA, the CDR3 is TGTGCCAGCAGCTTAGCGTCAGGACAAAGCTACGAGCAGTACTTC. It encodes CASSLASGQSYEQYF. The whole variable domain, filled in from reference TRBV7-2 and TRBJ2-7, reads GAGVSQSPSNKVTEKGKDVELRCDPISGHTALYWYRQSLGQGLEFLIYFQGNSAPDKSGLPSDRFSAERTGGSVSTLTIQRTQQEDSAVYLCASSLASGQSYEQYFGPGTRLTVT.

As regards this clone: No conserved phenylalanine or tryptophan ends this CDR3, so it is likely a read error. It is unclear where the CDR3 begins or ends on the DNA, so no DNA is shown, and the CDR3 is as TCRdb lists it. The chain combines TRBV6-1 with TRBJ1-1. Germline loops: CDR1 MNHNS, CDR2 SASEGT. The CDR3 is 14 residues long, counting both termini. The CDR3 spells CASSEGPWTGNLPI.

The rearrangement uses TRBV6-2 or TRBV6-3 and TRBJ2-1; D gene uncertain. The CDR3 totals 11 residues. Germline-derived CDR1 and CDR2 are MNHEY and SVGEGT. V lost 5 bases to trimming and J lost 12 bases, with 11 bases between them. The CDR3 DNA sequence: TGTGCCAGCAGTCCCTCCAGAGGGCAGTTCTTC. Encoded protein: CASSPSRGQFF.

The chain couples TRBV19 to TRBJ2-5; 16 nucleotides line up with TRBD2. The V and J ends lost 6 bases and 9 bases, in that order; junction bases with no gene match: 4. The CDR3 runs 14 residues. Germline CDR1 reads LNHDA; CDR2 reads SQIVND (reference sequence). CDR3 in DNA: TGTGCCAGTAGCTCGGGACTAGCGGGAGGGTCCCAGTACTTC. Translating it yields CASSSGLAGGSQYF.

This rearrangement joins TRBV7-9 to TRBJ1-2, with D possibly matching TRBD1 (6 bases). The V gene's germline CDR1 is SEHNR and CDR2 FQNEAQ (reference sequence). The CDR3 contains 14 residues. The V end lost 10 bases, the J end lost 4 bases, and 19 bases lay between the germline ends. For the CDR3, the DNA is TGTGCCACCCCAGCGGGGGGGCTTGGCTATGGCTACACCTTC. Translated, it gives CATPAGGLGYGYTF.

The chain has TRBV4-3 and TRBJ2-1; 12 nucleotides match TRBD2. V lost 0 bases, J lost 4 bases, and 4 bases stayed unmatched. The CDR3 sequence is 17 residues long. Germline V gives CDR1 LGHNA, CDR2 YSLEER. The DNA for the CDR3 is TGCGCCAGCAGCCAAGATAGGACTAGCGGGAAATACAATGAGCAGTTCTTC. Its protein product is CASSQDRTSGKYNEQFF.

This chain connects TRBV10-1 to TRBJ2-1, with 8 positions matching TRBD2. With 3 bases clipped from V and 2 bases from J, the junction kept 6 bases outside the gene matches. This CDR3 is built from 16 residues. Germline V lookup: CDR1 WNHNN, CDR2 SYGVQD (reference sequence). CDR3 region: CASSDGTSKPYNEQFF. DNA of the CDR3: TGCGCCAGCAGTGACGGGACTAGTAAACCCTACAATGAGCAGTTCTTC.